These 4 T cell receptor beta chains came from one sample sequenced in a study of T cell changes during pregnancy in multiple sclerosis. TCRdb's copy holds only in-frame clones and misses some; the assay was immunoSEQ multiplex PCR. The sample consists of around 80,000 clones, around 92% of them appearing once. Sequenced material: peripheral blood, taken before pregnancy. The receptor source for this set is a female donor with multiple sclerosis, enrolled in a pregnancy study.

This chain connects TRBV6-5 to TRBJ1-1; D gene uncertain. CDR1 and CDR2 from the germline V gene are MNHEY and SVGAGI. CDR3 length: 12 amino acids. V gave up 2 bases and J gave up 6 bases, with 7 bases separating them. CDR3 nucleotide sequence: TGTGCCAGCAGTTACACCGGGGCTGAAGCTTTCTTT. Residues: CASSYTGAEAFF.

This rearrangement joins TRBV4-3 to TRBJ2-1; 7 positions match TRBD1. CDR3 length: 16 amino acids. Germline V lookup: CDR1 LGHNA, CDR2 YSLEER. The junction had 4 bases not matched to a gene; V was cut back by 0 bases and J by 2 bases. The CDR3 protein is CASSQDSGGTYNEQFF. The CDR3, as DNA: TGCGCCAGCAGCCAAGATTCAGGGGGTACCTACAATGAGCAGTTCTTC.

V is TRBV15 and J is TRBJ2-7, with TRBD2 matching over 11 bases. The CDR3 is 15 residues long. Trimming removed 4 bases from V and 6 bases from J; junction bases left unmatched: 8. In germline, CDR1 is LNHNV, CDR2 YYDKDF (reference sequence). CDR3 sequence (DNA): TGTGCCACCAGCACCCCCCTTAGCGGGAGGGGCGAGCAGTACTTC. Translating it yields CATSTPLSGRGEQYF.

The genes are TRBV28 and TRBJ1-5; 7 nucleotides agree with TRBD1. This CDR3 is built from 16 residues. Germline V gene data show CDR1 as MDHEN and CDR2 as SYDVKM. V trimming: 5 bases; J trimming: 2 bases; junction bases outside the gene matches: 9. The CDR3 is CASSPPGGIGNQPQHF. As DNA, the CDR3 is TGTGCCAGCAGTCCCCCAGGGGGGATCGGCAATCAGCCCCAGCATTTT.